This T cell receptor (beta chain) was obtained from a study of shared clonotypes between healthy human individuals. In the naive CD8 group, cells lacked CD45RO and were positively selected for CCR7, so terminally differentiated effector memory CD45RA+ cells were left out. Findings and caveats of the study: Clonotype sharing across a few donors was observed for about 4.8% of naive CD4 clonotypes. Clonotype sharing among donors was thought likely to change with sequencing depth. Naive subsets generally exceeded memory subsets in estimated richness.

The CDR3 spans 15 residues. V gave up 2 bases and J gave up 4 bases; unmatched junction bases: 7. Per the germline V gene, CDR1 is GTSNPN and CDR2 is SVGIG (reference sequence). This clone was detected only once. Its matching antigen is unknown. Using approximately 200 ng DNA, 30,000 or so T cell genomes, the sorted-subset replicate PCRs were run. The data were produced by immunoSEQ multiplex PCR, yet TCRdb's version contains in-frame clones alone and is incomplete. The sample lists some 2 million clones; about 94% were seen once. The sequence derives from a man aged 18 to 29 in good health. The chain couples TRBV30 to TRBJ2-2; TRBD1 agrees at 7 bases. The source material was naive CD8+ T cells sorted from blood. The CDR3 loop reads CAWSYGTVSTGELFF. The CDR3 DNA reads TGTGCCTGGAGTTATGGGACAGTGAGCACCGGGGAGCTGTTTTTT.